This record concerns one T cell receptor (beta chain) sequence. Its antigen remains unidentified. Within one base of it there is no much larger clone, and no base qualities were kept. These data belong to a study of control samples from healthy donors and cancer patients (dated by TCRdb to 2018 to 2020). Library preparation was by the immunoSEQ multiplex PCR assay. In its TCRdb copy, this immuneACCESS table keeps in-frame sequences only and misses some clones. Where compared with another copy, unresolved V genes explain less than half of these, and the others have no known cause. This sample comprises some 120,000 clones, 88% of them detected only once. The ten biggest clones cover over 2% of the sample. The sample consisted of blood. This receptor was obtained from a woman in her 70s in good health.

The CDR3 region: CASSPRTGGTGELFF. The DNA is TGTGCCAGCAGCCCCCGGACAGGGGGAACCGGGGAGCTGTTTTTT. The chain is encoded by TRBV7-2 joined to TRBJ2-2; 10 junctional bases match TRBD1. For CDR1 and CDR2, the germline V gene lists SGHTA and FQGNSA. At the junction V is shortened by 5 bases and J by 5 bases; bases outside the gene matches: 5. The CDR3 holds 15 amino acids from the cysteine to the phenylalanine. The read is trimmed to its CDR3 DNA, 45 bases read in frame from base 1.